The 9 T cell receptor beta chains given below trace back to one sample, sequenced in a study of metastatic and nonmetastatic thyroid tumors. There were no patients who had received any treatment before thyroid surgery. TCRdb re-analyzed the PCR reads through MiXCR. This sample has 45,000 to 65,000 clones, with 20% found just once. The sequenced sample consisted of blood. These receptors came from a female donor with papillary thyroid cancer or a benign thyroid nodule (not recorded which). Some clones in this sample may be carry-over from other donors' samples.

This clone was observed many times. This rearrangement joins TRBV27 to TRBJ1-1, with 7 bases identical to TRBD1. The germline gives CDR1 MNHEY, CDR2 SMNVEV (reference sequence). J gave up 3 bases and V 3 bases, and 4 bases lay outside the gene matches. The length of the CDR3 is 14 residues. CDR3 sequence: CASSFSTGDTEAFF. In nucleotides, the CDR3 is TGTGCCAGCAGTTTCTCAACAGGGGACACTGAAGCTTTCTTT.

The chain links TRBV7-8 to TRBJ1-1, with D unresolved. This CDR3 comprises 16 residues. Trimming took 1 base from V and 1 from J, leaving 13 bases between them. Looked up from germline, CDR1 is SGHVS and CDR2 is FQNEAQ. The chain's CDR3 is CASSLGVIGSNTEAFF. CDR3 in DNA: TGTGCCAGCAGCTTAGGCGTAATAGGGTCGAACACTGAAGCTTTCTTT.

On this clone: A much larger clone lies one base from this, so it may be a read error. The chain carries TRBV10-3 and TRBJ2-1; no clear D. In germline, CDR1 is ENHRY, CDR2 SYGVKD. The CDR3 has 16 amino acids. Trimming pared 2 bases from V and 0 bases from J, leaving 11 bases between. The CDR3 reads CAISETCFSSYNEQFF. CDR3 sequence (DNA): TGTGCCATCAGTGAGACATGTTTTAGCTCCTACAATGAGCAGTTCTTC.

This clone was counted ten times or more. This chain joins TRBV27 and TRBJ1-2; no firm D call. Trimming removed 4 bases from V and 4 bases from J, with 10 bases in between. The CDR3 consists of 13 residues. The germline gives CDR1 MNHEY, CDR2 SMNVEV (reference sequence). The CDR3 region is CASSSGMIYGYTF. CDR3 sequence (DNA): TGTGCCAGCAGTTCCGGGATGATCTATGGCTACACCTTC.

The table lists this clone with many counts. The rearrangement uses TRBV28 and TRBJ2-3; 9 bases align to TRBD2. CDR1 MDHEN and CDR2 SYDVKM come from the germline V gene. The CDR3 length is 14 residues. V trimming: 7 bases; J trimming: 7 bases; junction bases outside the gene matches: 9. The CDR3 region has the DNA TGTGCCAGCACCCCGGGCGGGAGGGGGAATACGCAGTATTTT. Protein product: CASTPGGRGNTQYF.

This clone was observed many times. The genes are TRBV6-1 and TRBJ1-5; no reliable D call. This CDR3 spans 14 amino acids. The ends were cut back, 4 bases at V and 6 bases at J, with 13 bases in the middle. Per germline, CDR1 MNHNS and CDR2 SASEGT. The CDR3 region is CASSVASGGQPQHF. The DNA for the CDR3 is TGTGCCAGCAGTGTGGCCTCGGGCGGTCAGCCCCAGCATTTT.

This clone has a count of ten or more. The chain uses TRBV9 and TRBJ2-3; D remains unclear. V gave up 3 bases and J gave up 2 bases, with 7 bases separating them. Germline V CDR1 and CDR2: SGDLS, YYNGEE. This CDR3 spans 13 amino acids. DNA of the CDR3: TGTGCCAGCAGCGACAGAAACACAGATACGCAGTATTTT. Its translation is CASSDRNTDTQYF.

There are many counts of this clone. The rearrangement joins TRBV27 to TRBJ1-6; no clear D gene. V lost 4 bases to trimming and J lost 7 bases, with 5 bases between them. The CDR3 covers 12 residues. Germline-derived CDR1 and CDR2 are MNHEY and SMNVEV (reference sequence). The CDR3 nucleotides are TGTGCCAGCAGTTCCTTCAATTCACCCCTCCACTTT. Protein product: CASSSFNSPLHF.

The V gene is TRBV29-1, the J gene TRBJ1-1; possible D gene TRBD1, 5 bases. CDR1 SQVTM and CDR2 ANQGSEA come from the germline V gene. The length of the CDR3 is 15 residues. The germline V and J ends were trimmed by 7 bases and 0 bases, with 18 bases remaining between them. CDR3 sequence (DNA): TGCAGCGGGATGGGTGGATGGGGGATGAACACTGAAGCTTTCTTT. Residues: CSGMGGWGMNTEAFF.